This T cell receptor (beta chain) was recovered during a study of cytomegalovirus exposure and HLA in healthy donors. About the study: Prior work identified around 100 million unique TCR beta sequences in 190 million or so T cells. Study results and limitations: Presence/absence analyses took donor sequencing depth as roughly uniform.

PCR used 60 Vbeta primers and 13 Jbeta primers. The assay was immunoSEQ multiplex PCR, and TCRdb's table has in-frame clones only and misses some. The profile shows 200,000 or so clones, roughly 83% of them singletons. V was shortened by 1 base and J by 5 bases, with 8 bases between the two germline ends. The CDR3 runs to 13 residues. CDR1 and CDR2 (germline): SNHLY, FYNNEI. Turning to this clone: Its antigen is not identified.

The sample was PBMCs. The receptor comes from a boy aged 5-17 years in good health and CMV-seronegative. The chain joins TRBV2 to TRBJ1-2; D is undetermined. The CDR3 loop is CASSEELRYGYTF. The CDR3 region has the DNA TGTGCCAGCAGTGAAGAGCTACGATATGGCTACACCTTC.